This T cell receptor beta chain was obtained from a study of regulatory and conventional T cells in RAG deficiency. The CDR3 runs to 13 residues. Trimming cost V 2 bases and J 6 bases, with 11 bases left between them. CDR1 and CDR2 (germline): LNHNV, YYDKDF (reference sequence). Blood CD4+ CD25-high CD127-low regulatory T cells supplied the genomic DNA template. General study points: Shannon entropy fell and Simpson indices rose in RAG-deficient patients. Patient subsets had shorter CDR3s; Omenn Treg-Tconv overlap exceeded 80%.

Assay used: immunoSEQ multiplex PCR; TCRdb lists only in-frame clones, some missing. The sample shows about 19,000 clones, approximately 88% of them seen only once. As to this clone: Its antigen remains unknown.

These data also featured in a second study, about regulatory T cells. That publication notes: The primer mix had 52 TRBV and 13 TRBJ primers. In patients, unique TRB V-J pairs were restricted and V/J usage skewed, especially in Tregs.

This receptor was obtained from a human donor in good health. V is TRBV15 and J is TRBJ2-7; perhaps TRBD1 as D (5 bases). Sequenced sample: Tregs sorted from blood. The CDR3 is CATSRRQGGEQYF. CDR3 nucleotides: TGTGCCACCAGCAGAAGGCAGGGTGGCGAGCAGTACTTC.